This TCR beta chain was recorded in a study of ipilimumab plus nivolumab after autologous stem cell transplantation. Starting 14 to 28 days after autologous transplant, ipilimumab 1 mg/kg was given. V shed 6 bases, J shed 4 bases, and the junction held 8 bases outside the gene matches. The CDR3 loop spans 14 amino acids. Germline V gene data show CDR1 as SQVTM and CDR2 as ANQGSEA. Assay: immunoSEQ multiplex PCR; the TCRdb copy retains only in-frame clones and omits some. The sample yields 8,000 to 10,000 clones, more than 60% seen once. Sequencing was performed on PBMCs, taken in a trial of ipilimumab plus nivolumab as post-transplant consolidation. The genes are TRBV29-1 and TRBJ1-2; 10 nucleotides line up with TRBD1. The receptor's source is a female donor with multiple myeloma. CDR3 nucleotides: TGCAGCGTCGGCTCGGACAGGGGGGTCTATGGCTACACCTTC. Its translation: CSVGSDRGVYGYTF.